The T cell receptor (beta chain) under discussion was sequenced for a study of cytomegalovirus exposure and HLA in healthy donors. General study findings and limits: The authors listed some 150 TCR beta chains as cytomegalovirus-associated.

A word on this clone: Its antigen is currently unknown.

PCR primers comprised 60 Vbeta and 13 Jbeta primers. Sequencing was performed with immunoSEQ multiplex PCR; in TCRdb, only in-frame clones are kept and a portion is missing. The sample comprises about 160,000 clones, about three quarters of which are singletons, and about 2.4% rests with the top ten. V lost 5 bases and J lost 2; bases outside the gene matches: 8. The germline gives CDR1 SEHNR, CDR2 FQNEAQ (reference sequence). The CDR3 sequence is 16 residues long. Sample: PBMCs. The genes are TRBV7-9 and TRBJ1-5; 8 bases align to TRBD1. The source is a woman in her thirties or forties in good health and CMV-seropositive. The CDR3 DNA reads TGTGCCAGCAGCCAGGGTCTGGGACAGGGCAATCAGCCCCAGCATTTT. This gives the protein CASSQGLGQGNQPQHF.